The entry below gives a single T cell receptor beta chain sequence along with its context. Its antigen is as yet unknown. This specimen comes from a study of cytomegalovirus exposure and HLA in healthy donors. Study-level findings and limits: For most subjects, TCR beta sequences were reported to predict HLA-A and HLA-B alleles with accuracy.

PCR used 60 Vbeta primers and 13 Jbeta primers. The table came from immunoSEQ multiplex PCR; TCRdb's copy has only in-frame clones and leaves some out. The sample contains about 130,000 clones, 80% of which appear only once. The germline V gene encodes CDR1 MNHEY and CDR2 SMNVEV (reference sequence). Deletions cut 5 bases from V and 2 bases from J, with 18 bases between. The CDR3 runs to 16 residues. This clonotype was obtained from a man aged 25-45 years in good health and CMV-seronegative. The sequencing input was PBMCs. This chain links TRBV27 with TRBJ1-1, with a tentative D call TRBD1 (6 bases). The CDR3: CASSQTGRGSNTEAFF. DNA of the CDR3: TGTGCCAGCAGTCAGACCGGCAGGGGTTCAAACACTGAAGCTTTCTTT.